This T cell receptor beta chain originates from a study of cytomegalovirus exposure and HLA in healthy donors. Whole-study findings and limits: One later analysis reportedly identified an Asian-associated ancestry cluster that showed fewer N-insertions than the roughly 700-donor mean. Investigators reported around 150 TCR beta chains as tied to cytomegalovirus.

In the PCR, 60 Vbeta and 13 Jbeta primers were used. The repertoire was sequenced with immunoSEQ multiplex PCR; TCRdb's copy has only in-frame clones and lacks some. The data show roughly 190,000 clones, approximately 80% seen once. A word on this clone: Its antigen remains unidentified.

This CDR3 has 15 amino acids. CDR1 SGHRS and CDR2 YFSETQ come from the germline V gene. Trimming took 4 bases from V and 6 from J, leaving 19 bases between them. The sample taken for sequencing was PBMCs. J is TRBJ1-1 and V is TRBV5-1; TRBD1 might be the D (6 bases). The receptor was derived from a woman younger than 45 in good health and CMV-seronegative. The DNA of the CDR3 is TGCGCCAGCAGCCTTGGCCACAGGGAAGGGGCTGAAGCTTTCTTT. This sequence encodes CASSLGHREGAEAFF.